This T cell receptor beta chain appears in the sequencing data of a study of cytomegalovirus exposure and HLA in healthy donors. The CDR3 has 16 residues. With 2 bases removed from V and 8 bases from J, the gap between germline ends came to 21 bases. The V gene's germline CDR1 is SGHTA and CDR2 FQGNSA. This clone was detected a few times. 60 Vbeta and 13 Jbeta primers were used in PCR. Sequenced by immunoSEQ multiplex PCR; TCRdb stores in-frame clones only, minus some. The repertoire includes about 77,000 clones, over 70% of them detected once, and 5.5% to 8.5% sits in the top ten. Sequenced sample: PBMCs. The origin of this receptor is a middle-aged woman in good health and CMV-seronegative. The chain recombines TRBV7-2 with TRBJ1-2; a weak D match, TRBD1 (6 bases). CDR3 coding DNA: TGTGCCAGCAGCTTAACTATCCGGGACACCCAGGCAGGCTACACCTTC. Amino acids: CASSLTIRDTQAGYTF. Complete variable domain (other parts from reference TRBV7-2 and TRBJ1-2): GAGVSQSPSNKVTEKGKDVELRCDPISGHTALYWYRQSLGQGLEFLIYFQGNSAPDKSGLPSDRFSAERTGGSVSTLTIQRTQQEDSAVYLCASSLTIRDTQAGYTFGSGTRLTVV.